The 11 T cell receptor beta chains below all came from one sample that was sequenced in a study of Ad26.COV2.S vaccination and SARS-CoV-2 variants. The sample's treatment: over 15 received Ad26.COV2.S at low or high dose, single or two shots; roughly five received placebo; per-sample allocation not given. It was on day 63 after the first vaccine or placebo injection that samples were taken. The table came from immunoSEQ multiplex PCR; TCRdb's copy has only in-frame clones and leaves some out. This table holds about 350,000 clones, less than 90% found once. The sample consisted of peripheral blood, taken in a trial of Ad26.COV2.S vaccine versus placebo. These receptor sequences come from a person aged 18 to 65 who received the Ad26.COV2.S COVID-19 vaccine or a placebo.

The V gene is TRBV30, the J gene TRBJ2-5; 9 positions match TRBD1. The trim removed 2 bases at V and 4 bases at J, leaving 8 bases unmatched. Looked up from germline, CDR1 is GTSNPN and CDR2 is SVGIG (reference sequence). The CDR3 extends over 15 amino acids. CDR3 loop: CAWSQTGTGSETQYF. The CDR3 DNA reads TGTGCCTGGAGTCAGACCGGGACAGGGTCAGAGACCCAGTACTTC.

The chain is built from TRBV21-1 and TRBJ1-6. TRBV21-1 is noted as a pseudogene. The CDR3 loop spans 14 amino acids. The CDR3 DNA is TGTGCCAGCATCAGCGCGGGGGACAATTCACCCCTCCACTTT. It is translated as CASISAGDNSPLHF.

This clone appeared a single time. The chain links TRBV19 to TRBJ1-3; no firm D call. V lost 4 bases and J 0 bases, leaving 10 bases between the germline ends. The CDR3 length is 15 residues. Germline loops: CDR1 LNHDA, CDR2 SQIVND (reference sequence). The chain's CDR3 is CASSTHTSSGNTIYF. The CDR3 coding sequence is TGTGCCAGTAGTACCCACACCAGCTCTGGAAACACCATATATTTT.

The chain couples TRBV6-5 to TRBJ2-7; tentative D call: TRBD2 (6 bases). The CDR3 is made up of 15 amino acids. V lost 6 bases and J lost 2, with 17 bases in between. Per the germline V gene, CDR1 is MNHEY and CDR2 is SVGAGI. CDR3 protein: CASSSIVGGAYEQYF. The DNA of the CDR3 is TGTGCCAGCAGCTCAATTGTGGGAGGAGCCTACGAGCAGTACTTC.

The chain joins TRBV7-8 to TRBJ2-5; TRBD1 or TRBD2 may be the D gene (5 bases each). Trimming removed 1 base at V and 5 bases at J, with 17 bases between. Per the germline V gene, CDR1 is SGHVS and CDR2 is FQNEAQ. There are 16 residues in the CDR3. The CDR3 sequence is CASSLVLGPLQETQYF. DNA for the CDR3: TGTGCCAGCAGCTTAGTTTTGGGACCTCTACAGGAGACCCAGTACTTC.

DNA of the CDR3: TGTGCCTGGGTCAGGTCCGGGGCCAACGTCCTGACTTTC. Translated: CAWVRSGANVLTF. J is TRBJ2-6 and V is TRBV30; D remains ambiguous. Per the germline V gene, CDR1 is GTSNPN and CDR2 is SVGIG (reference sequence). V was shortened by 5 bases and J by 4 bases, with 9 bases between the two germline ends. The CDR3 length is 13 residues.

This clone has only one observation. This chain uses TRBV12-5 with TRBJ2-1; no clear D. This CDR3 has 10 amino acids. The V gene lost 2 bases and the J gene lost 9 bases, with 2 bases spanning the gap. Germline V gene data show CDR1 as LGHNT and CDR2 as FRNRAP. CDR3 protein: CASGLSEQFF. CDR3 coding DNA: TGTGCTAGTGGTTTGTCTGAGCAGTTCTTC.

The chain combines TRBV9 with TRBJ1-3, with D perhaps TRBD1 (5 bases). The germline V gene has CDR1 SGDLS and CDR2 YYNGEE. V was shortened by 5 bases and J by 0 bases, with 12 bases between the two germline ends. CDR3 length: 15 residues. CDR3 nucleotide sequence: TGTGCCAGCAGTCCTACAGGAGACTCTGGAAACACCATATATTTT. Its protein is CASSPTGDSGNTIYF. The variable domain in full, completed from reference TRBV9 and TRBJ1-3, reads DSGVTQTPKHLITATGQRVTLRCSPRSGDLSVYWYQQSLDQGLQFLIQYYNGEERAKGNILERFSAQQFPDLHSELNLSSLELGDSALYFCASSPTGDSGNTIYFGEGSWLTVV.

CDR3 coding DNA: TGCAGCGTTTTGAAGGCAGGGGTGATTACCGGGGAGCTGTTTTTT. Translated: CSVLKAGVITGELFF. The chain combines TRBV29-1 with TRBJ2-2; tentatively, D is TRBD1 (6 bases). This CDR3 is 15 amino acids long. Trimming shortened V by 5 bases and J by 5 bases, and 18 bases separated the two germline ends. From germline, CDR1 is SQVTM and CDR2 ANQGSEA.

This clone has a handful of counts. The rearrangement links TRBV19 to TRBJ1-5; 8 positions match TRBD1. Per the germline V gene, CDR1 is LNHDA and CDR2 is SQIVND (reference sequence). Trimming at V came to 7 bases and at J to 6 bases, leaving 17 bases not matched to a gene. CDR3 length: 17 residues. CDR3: CASIGWQGAPRGQPQHF. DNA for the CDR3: TGTGCCAGTATAGGGTGGCAGGGGGCGCCCCGGGGTCAGCCCCAGCATTTT.

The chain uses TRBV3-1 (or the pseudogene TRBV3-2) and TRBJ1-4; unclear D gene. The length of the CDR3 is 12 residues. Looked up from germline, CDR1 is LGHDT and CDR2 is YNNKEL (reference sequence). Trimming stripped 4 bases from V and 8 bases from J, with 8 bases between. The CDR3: CASSPLGEKLFF. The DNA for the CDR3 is TGTGCCAGCAGCCCCCTAGGCGAAAAACTGTTTTTT.